In this sample, the clone carrying this T cell receptor (beta chain) turned up once. These data are taken from a study of blood T cell repertoires in COVID-19. This CDR3 comprises 17 residues. V dropped 6 bases and J dropped 0; count of bases not matched to a gene: 8. Germline assignment: CDR1 LGHNA and CDR2 YSLEER. In the authors' workflow: It was from reference gene primer amplification that nucleated cell counts were estimated. Produced via immunoSEQ multiplex PCR; TCRdb's table is partial and in-frame only. The DNA gave D and trimming, while V, J and clone size come from that table. The table lists about 230,000 clones, 75% to 85% of them singletons.

The clonotype comes from a woman aged 45-60 years with acute or convalescent COVID-19. The material sequenced was peripheral blood. The V and J genes are TRBV4-3 and TRBJ1-3, with 10 bases identical to TRBD1. The DNA of the CDR3 is TGCGCCAGCAGAAGGACAGGGGGGCCTTCCTCTGGAAACACCATATATTTT. This codes for CASRRTGGPSSGNTIYF.